This T cell receptor (beta chain) is from a study of blood T cell repertoires in COVID-19 (dated by TCRdb to 2020 to 2022). Concerning the study at large: Samples from collaborators originated in the United States, Italy and Spain and spanned both the acute and convalescent phases of COVID-19. The prospective study material was composed of cDNA or gDNA derived from T cells, B-cell-depleted T cells, or PBMCs. The dataset comprised deeply sampled blood TCRbeta repertoires from subjects exposed to, actively infected with, or recovered from COVID-19. The repertoires were released in a freely available public database intended as a resource for research on the immune response to SARS-CoV-2. The samples were drawn from two sources: the first 160 participants of the ongoing ImmuneRACE study, and approximately 1,300 subjects contributed by 6 global collaborators. Nearly every sample came with metadata listing a de-identified subject ID, COVID-19 status, age in years and sex. Where available, HLA class I and class II types were obtained from metadata supplied by the sample provider rather than from assay-based typing.

TCRbeta CDR3 regions were amplified from genomic DNA using the immunoSEQ Assay, a bias-controlled multiplex PCR. Under the source paper's analysis protocol: Nucleated cell counts per sample were estimated from amplification of reference gene primers within the assay. To quantify the absolute abundance of each unique TCRbeta CDR3 rearrangement, sequence reads were collapsed and filtered. For each sample, productive Simpson clonality was calculated by taking the square root of Simpson's diversity index across productive rearrangements. Entries here come from immuneACCESS through TCRdb and include only in-frame sequences with V and J called. Some clones fail to appear in such tables; in the studies checked, an unresolved V gene covers under half of the shortfall, and the cause of the remainder is unknown. From that table come the V and J calls and clone size; the DNA was used to work out D and trimming. The sample includes hundreds of thousands of clones, with roughly 90% observed a single time. Over 9% of the sample comes from the top ten.

In the prospective study, participants were roughly 18 to 100 years old, resided in around 25 geographic areas of the United States, and were enrolled through a virtual design. In the prospective study, participants were assigned to cohorts based on the clinical history participants reported in a screening survey and a study questionnaire. Recovered participants in ImmuneRACE Cohort 3 were defined as having two consecutive negative NP/OP PCR tests, clearance from a healthcare professional, or resolution of symptoms. In the prospective study, whole blood, serum and a nasopharyngeal or oropharyngeal swab were collected from each participant by mobile phlebotomists. Over a 2-month period, participants in the prospective study had the option of providing additional blood draws and questionnaires. Before DNA extraction, blood samples from the prospective study were shipped at room temperature or frozen.

Remarks on this clone: Its antigen specificity is not known. The input lacks base qualities; no much larger clone sits a single base away.

What the authors observed across the whole study: Clinical and demographic metadata were provided uncurated, with the amount varying by source and participant.

Per the germline V gene, SGHDT is the CDR1 and YYEEEE is the CDR2. The CDR3 goes from the cysteine to the phenylalanine over 11 residues. The read is trimmed to its CDR3 DNA, 33 bases read in frame from base 1. Trimming costs V 5 bases and J 5 bases, and their ends lie 8 bases apart. This sequence was found in a woman in her thirties or forties who had recovered from COVID-19. The chain couples TRBV5-6 to TRBJ2-7; the D segment cannot be called with confidence. Sequenced input: PBMCs or T cells enriched from blood (not recorded which). The DNA reads as follows: TGTGCCAGCAGAAAGCGACACGAGCAGTACTTC. This gives the protein CASRKRHEQYF.